The source of this TCR beta chain is a study of control samples from healthy donors and cancer patients. Germline CDR1 is MNHEY and CDR2 is SMNVEV (reference sequence). The CDR3 totals 16 residues. V dropped 6 bases and J dropped 5; count of bases not matched to a gene: 10. Using immunoSEQ multiplex PCR, the repertoire was profiled, and TCRdb retains in-frame clones only, with some absent. This table holds about 120,000 clones, about 93% found once. Sequencing was performed on blood. This clonotype originated in a man aged 30 to 39 in good health. The rearrangement uses TRBV27 and TRBJ2-2, with 9 bases matching TRBD2. The CDR3 DNA is TGTGCCAGCAGACCGGGACTAGCTTTTTATACCGGGGAGCTGTTTTTT. Protein product: CASRPGLAFYTGELFF.